The 8 T cell receptor beta chains listed next were all sequenced from one sample in a study of Ad26.COV2.S vaccination and SARS-CoV-2 variants (dated by TCRdb to about 2021). This specimen's treatment or condition label, per the study, means: some 19 received Ad26.COV2.S at low or high dose, single or two shots; a few received placebo; per-sample allocation not given. Repertoires of vaccine and placebo recipients were sequenced from samples taken on day 63 after the first injection. Library method: the immunoSEQ multiplex PCR assay. TCRdb holds this immuneACCESS table with in-frame rearrangements only. Some clones are missing; in checked studies, unresolved V genes explain under half, and the rest has no known cause. The sample contains some 290,000 clones, approximately 80% of them found a single time. The ten largest account for approximately 2.2% of the sample. The sample consisted of peripheral blood, taken in a trial of Ad26.COV2.S vaccine versus placebo. Source of these receptors: a person between 18 and 59 years old who received the Ad26.COV2.S COVID-19 vaccine or a placebo.

The rearrangement uses TRBV18 and TRBJ2-2, with D unclear. Trimming took off 4 bases at V and 1 base at J, with 10 bases between the two ends. Germline V gene sequence: CDR1 KGHSH, CDR2 LQKENI. CDR3 length: 15 residues. The DNA of the CDR3 is TGTGCCAGCTCACGTCTTAGGGTGAACACCGGGGAGCTGTTTTTT. This sequence encodes CASSRLRVNTGELFF.

V gene TRBV30 combines with J gene TRBJ1-5; a weak D match, TRBD1 (6 bases). The CDR3 runs 15 residues. Germline assignment: CDR1 GTSNPN and CDR2 SVGIG (reference sequence). Trimming took off 2 bases at V and 3 bases at J, with 14 bases between the two ends. This CDR3 is CAWSPTGFNNQPQHF. The CDR3 region has the DNA TGTGCCTGGAGTCCCACAGGGTTTAACAATCAGCCCCAGCATTTT. The variable domain in full, with the rest retrieved from reference TRBV30 and TRBJ1-5, is SQTIHQWPATLVQPVGSPLSLECTVEGTSNPNLYWYRQAAGRGLQLLFYSVGIGQISSEVPQNLSASRPQDRQFILSSKKLLLSDSGFYLCAWSPTGFNNQPQHFGDGTRLSIL.

The V gene is TRBV7-2, the J gene TRBJ2-1, with D hard to call. This CDR3 is 14 amino acids long. Trimming took off 0 bases at V and 6 bases at J, with 9 bases between the two ends. Germline CDR1 reads SGHTA; CDR2 reads FQGNSA. The CDR3 region is CASSLAHGRNEQFF. Here the CDR3 DNA reads TGTGCCAGCAGCTTAGCTCATGGGCGCAATGAGCAGTTCTTC. The variable domain in full, completed from reference TRBV7-2 and TRBJ2-1, reads GAGVSQSPSNKVTEKGKDVELRCDPISGHTALYWYRQSLGQGLEFLIYFQGNSAPDKSGLPSDRFSAERTGGSVSTLTIQRTQQEDSAVYLCASSLAHGRNEQFFGPGTRLTVL.

The chain uses TRBV27 and TRBJ1-1; D is unclear. This CDR3 is 14 amino acids long. Germline CDR1 is MNHEY and CDR2 is SMNVEV (reference sequence). V lost 2 bases to trimming and J lost 0 bases, with 7 bases between them. The CDR3 is CASSLAGVNTEAFF. The CDR3 nucleotides are TGTGCCAGCAGTTTAGCCGGAGTGAACACTGAAGCTTTCTTT.

V and J are TRBV10-3 and TRBJ2-7, with 10 bases fitting TRBD1. CDR3 length equals 15 residues. After removal of 2 bases from V and 5 bases from J, the junction contained 6 bases not matched to a gene. Germline CDR1 and CDR2: ENHRY and SYGVKD. The CDR3 protein is CAISEQGTGADEQYF. The CDR3 DNA reads TGTGCCATCAGTGAGCAGGGGACAGGGGCGGACGAGCAGTACTTC.

The rearrangement uses TRBV28 and TRBJ1-5; D is uncertain. The CDR3 consists of 15 residues. Trimming removed 5 bases from V and 3 bases from J, with 14 bases in between. CDR1 and CDR2 from the germline V gene are MDHEN and SYDVKM. The CDR3 is CASSDPSGVNQPQHF. CDR3 nucleotides: TGTGCCAGCAGTGACCCGAGCGGCGTCAATCAGCCCCAGCATTTT.

The V and J genes are TRBV28 and TRBJ2-1; 10 bases align to TRBD1. Germline CDR1 reads MDHEN; CDR2 reads SYDVKM. V lost 4 bases to trimming and J lost 3 bases; unmatched junction nucleotides: 9. This CDR3 is 17 amino acids long. CDR3 bases: TGTGCCAGCAGTTCACGGACAGGGGGTAGACTCTACAATGAGCAGTTCTTC. Residues: CASSSRTGGRLYNEQFF.

This rearrangement joins TRBV6-5 to TRBJ2-2; TRBD2 might be the D (5 bases). The CDR3 is 14 amino acids. Trimming took 8 bases from V and 5 from J, leaving 15 bases between them. CDR1 and CDR2 (germline): MNHEY, SVGAGI. For the CDR3, the DNA is TGTGCCAGCGTACCGGGTCGGGAAACCGGGGAGCTGTTTTTT. Encoded protein: CASVPGRETGELFF.